Listed below are T cell receptor beta chains from one sample, sequenced in a study of lymphopenia after photon versus proton radiotherapy. The repertoire was sequenced with immunoSEQ multiplex PCR; TCRdb's copy has only in-frame clones and lacks some. The table includes about 15,000 clones, about nine tenths detected once. Sequencing was performed on peripheral blood, taken from a patient treated with proton-based radiotherapy. The receptor source for this set is a man aged 65 to 85 with pancreatic cancer. Both conserved end residues are part of each CDR3. The order of the fields is D gene, clone size, J gene, V gene, CDR3 DNA, CDR3 protein. D genes are given only for firm matches. The size entry is marked missing in some rows and otherwise reads once, few, many or a size class.

>TRBD1|NA|TRBJ2-1|TRBV6-6
TGTGCCAGCAGTCCCGTTCCGGACAGGGGCTGGGATGAGCAGTTCTTC
CASSPVPDRGWDEQFF
>TRBD1|NA|TRBJ1-2|TRBV19
TGTGCCAGTAGTATAGAAGGGACAGGGGGCGCCTACTATGGCTACACCTTC
CASSIEGTGGAYYGYTF
>NA|NA|TRBJ2-1|TRBV19
TGTGCCGGCGGGTGTGGCAGGAGGAATTACAATGAGCAGTTCTTC
CAGGCGRRNYNEQFF
>NA|NA|TRBJ1-1|TRBV7-6
TGTGCCAGCAGCCCGACGGGGATGAACACTGAAGCTTTCTTT
CASSPTGMNTEAFF
>NA|few|TRBJ2-5|TRBV11-3
TGTGCCAGCAGCTCCCGGGAAGGCGGGGAGACCCAGTACTTC
CASSSREGGETQYF
>TRBD1|NA|TRBJ1-6|TRBV9
TGTGCCAGCAGCGCGGGACAGGGATATTCACCCCTCCACTTT
CASSAGQGYSPLHF
>TRBD1|medium-sized|TRBJ1-1|TRBV6-5
TGTGCCAGCAACATACAGGGGAGCACTGAAGCTTTCTTT
CASNIQGSTEAFF
>NA|NA|TRBJ1-1|TRBV7-8
TGTGCCAGCAGCTTAGTGTCTGTGACTGAAGCTTTCTTT
CASSLVSVTEAFF
>NA|few|TRBJ1-5|TRBV19
TGTGCCAGTGATCCGGGACAAACTAGCAATCAGCCCCAGCATTTT
CASDPGQTSNQPQHF
>NA|NA|TRBJ1-2|TRBV13
TGTGCCAGCAGCCGCGAATTAACAGGCTACGATGGCTACACCTTC
CASSRELTGYDGYTF
>TRBD1|NA|TRBJ2-7|TRBV10-2
TGCGCCAGCAGTGAGTCGAACAGGGGTACCTACGAGCAGTACTTC
CASSESNRGTYEQYF
>NA|NA|TRBJ1-3|TRBV6-5
TGTGCCAGCAGTTACGGGACTGACCAGGACACCATATATTTT
CASSYGTDQDTIYF
>TRBD1|NA|TRBJ1-2|TRBV6-1
TGTGCCAGCAGTGTTGGACAGGGTGGCTATGGCTACACCTTC
CASSVGQGGYGYTF
>TRBD1|NA|TRBJ2-5|TRBV6-1
TGTGCCAGCAGTGACGCCGACAGGGAAGAGACCCAGTACTTC
CASSDADREETQYF
>NA|NA|TRBJ1-3|TRBV12-1
TGTGCCAGCATCTTTACTGAGGGAAACACCATATATTTT
CASIFTEGNTIYF
>TRBD2|NA|TRBJ2-3|TRBV6-5
TGTGCCAGCAGCATACAGCGGGGGGCCGAACATACGCAGTATTTT
CASSIQRGAEHTQYF
>TRBD1|NA|TRBJ2-1|TRBV7-2
TGTGCCAGCAGCTTCGAGGGACAGGGCTACAATGAGCAGTTCTTC
CASSFEGQGYNEQFF
>TRBD2|NA|TRBJ2-3|TRBV5-1
TGCGCCAGCAGCTTGGGAACTAGCGGGGCTCGAGATACGCAGTATTTT
CASSLGTSGARDTQYF
>NA|NA|TRBJ1-1|TRBV11-2
TGTGCCAGCAGCTGGGAGAACACTGAAGCTTTCTTT
CASSWENTEAFF
>NA|NA|TRBJ1-2|TRBV19
TGTGCCAGTAGTATACCCTGGGGGCAAGGCTACACCTTC
CASSIPWGQGYTF
>NA|NA|TRBJ1-1|TRBV7-2
TGTGCCAGCAGCTTCGGGTCGTTTCGGACTGAAGCTTTCTTT
CASSFGSFRTEAFF
>NA|NA|TRBJ1-5|TRBV18
TGTGCCAGCTCACCCACTAGGGGGGTCAGCGGTCAGCCCCAGCATTTT
CASSPTRGVSGQPQHF
>NA|NA|TRBJ1-1|TRBV6-1
TGTGCCAGCACTCTTTTGGGGCAGGTAAACACTGAAGCTTTCTTT
CASTLLGQVNTEAFF
>TRBD1|NA|TRBJ2-7|TRBV2
TGTGCCAGCAGTCTCGGACAGGTTCCTCCCTACGAGCAGTACTTC
CASSLGQVPPYEQYF
>TRBD2|NA|TRBJ2-3|TRBV10-3
TGTGCCATCAGTAATCCCATGACTAGCGGGAGTGCTACGCAGTATTTT
CAISNPMTSGSATQYF
>TRBD1|few|TRBJ1-3|TRBV2
TGTGCCAGCTCTGAACAGGGGAGCTCTGGAAACACCATATATTTT
CASSEQGSSGNTIYF
>NA|NA|TRBJ1-1|TRBV19
TGTGCCAGTAGTGTCAGGGGAACTGAAGCTTTCTTT
CASSVRGTEAFF
>TRBD2|NA|TRBJ2-1|TRBV7-2
TGTGCCAGCAGCTTATCTAGCGGGGGGGCTGGTAATGAGCAGTTCTTC
CASSLSSGGAGNEQFF
>TRBD1|NA|TRBJ1-2|TRBV30
TGTGCCTGGAGTGAGGACAGGGAATATGGCTACACCTTC
CAWSEDREYGYTF
>NA|NA|TRBJ1-1|TRBV30
TGTGCCTGGAGTCGCCGGAGGATGAACACTGAAGCTTTCTTT
CAWSRRRMNTEAFF
>TRBD1|NA|TRBJ1-2|TRBV2
TGTGCCAGCAGTGAAGCGGTGACAGGGGTGGCTGGCTACACCTTC
CASSEAVTGVAGYTF
>NA|NA|TRBJ1-2|TRBV19
TGTGCCAGTAGTATACAGGGTGGAGGCTATGGCTACACCTTC
CASSIQGGGYGYTF
>NA|NA|TRBJ1-1|TRBV6-6
TGTGCCAGCCGCCTCGGAACACAATTGAACACTGAAGCTTTCTTT
CASRLGTQLNTEAFF
>TRBD1|NA|TRBJ1-1|TRBV19
TGTGCCAGTAGCACACCGGGACAGGTAGGGAACACTGAAGCTTTCTTT
CASSTPGQVGNTEAFF
>TRBD2|NA|TRBJ2-3|TRBV30
TGTGCCTGGAGTGTAACTAGCGGGACCACAGATACGCAGTATTTT
CAWSVTSGTTDTQYF
>NA|NA|TRBJ1-1|TRBV11-2
TGTGCCAGCAGCCCAATCCGGGGGAGGACTGAAGCTTTCTTT
CASSPIRGRTEAFF
>TRBD2|NA|TRBJ2-5|TRBV7-3
TGTGCCAGCAGCTTAAATAGCGGGGAGGCCGGGGAGACCCAGTACTTC
CASSLNSGEAGETQYF
>NA|NA|TRBJ1-2|TRBV5-6
TGTGCCAGCAGCTTAGCAACCTCTAACTATGGCTACACCTTC
CASSLATSNYGYTF
>NA|NA|TRBJ2-3|TRBV7-2
TGTGCCAGCAGCTTAGGAGCAGTTGGGGGAGGCACAGATACGCAGTATTTT
CASSLGAVGGGTDTQYF
>TRBD1|NA|TRBJ2-1|TRBV4-1
TGCGCCAGCAGCCAAGAGCGGGACAGGGCTTCCAACAATGAGCAGTTCTTC
CASSQERDRASNNEQFF
>NA|NA|TRBJ1-5|TRBV29-1
TGCAGCGTTGCAGATGGTTTCGGATATAGCAATCAGCCCCAGCATTTT
CSVADGFGYSNQPQHF
>NA|NA|TRBJ2-7|TRBV11-2
TGTGCCAGCAGCCTTTATTACGAGCAGTACTTC
CASSLYYEQYF
>NA|NA|TRBJ2-1|TRBV27
TGTGCCAGCAGCAGCCGGGTGTCCAACAATGAGCAGTTCTTC
CASSSRVSNNEQFF
>TRBD1|NA|TRBJ1-2|TRBV7-8
TGTGCCAGCAGCTTCCGTGTCTGGGACAGGGGAAAAGACGATGGCTACACCTTC
CASSFRVWDRGKDDGYTF
>TRBD1|NA|TRBJ2-5|TRBV2
TGTGCCAGCAGTGGGACAGGGAAAGAGACCCAGTACTTC
CASSGTGKETQYF
>NA|NA|TRBJ1-1|TRBV9
TGTGCCAGCAGCATTAAGGGCGTGGACACTGAAGCTTTCTTT
CASSIKGVDTEAFF
>TRBD1|NA|TRBJ2-7|TRBV13
TGTGCCAGCAGCTCCGGGACAGGGGCTTACGAGCAGTACTTC
CASSSGTGAYEQYF
>NA|NA|TRBJ1-2|TRBV11-2
TGTGCCAGCAGCTCATCTACAGGGAACTATGGCTACACCTTC
CASSSSTGNYGYTF
>NA|NA|TRBJ2-1|TRBV5-1
TGCGCCAGCAGCTTGGATACGGGGTGGAACAACAATGAGCAGTTCTTC
CASSLDTGWNNNEQFF
>TRBD1|NA|TRBJ2-5|TRBV7-3
TGTGCCAGCAGCTTAGGCAGGGGGGAGACCCAGTACTTC
CASSLGRGETQYF
>TRBD1|NA|TRBJ1-2|TRBV6-1
TGTGCCAGCAGTGAGGGACAGGGGGTTCGCGCGGGCTACACCTTC
CASSEGQGVRAGYTF
>NA|few|TRBJ2-7|TRBV13
TGTGCCAGCAGCTCCTATCGGGACAACCGAAACGAGCAGTACTTC
CASSSYRDNRNEQYF
>TRBD2|NA|TRBJ2-1|TRBV7-3
TGTGCCAGCAGCATGGGAGGGTTGGCCAATGAGCAGTTCTTC
CASSMGGLANEQFF
>TRBD1|NA|TRBJ1-2|TRBV7-2
TGTGCCAGCAGCTCCATGGCAGGGGGCATCTATGGCTACACCTTC
CASSSMAGGIYGYTF
>TRBD1|NA|TRBJ1-2|TRBV9
TGTGCCAGCAGCGGCACCACAGGGGGCGGTTCAGGCTACACCTTC
CASSGTTGGGSGYTF